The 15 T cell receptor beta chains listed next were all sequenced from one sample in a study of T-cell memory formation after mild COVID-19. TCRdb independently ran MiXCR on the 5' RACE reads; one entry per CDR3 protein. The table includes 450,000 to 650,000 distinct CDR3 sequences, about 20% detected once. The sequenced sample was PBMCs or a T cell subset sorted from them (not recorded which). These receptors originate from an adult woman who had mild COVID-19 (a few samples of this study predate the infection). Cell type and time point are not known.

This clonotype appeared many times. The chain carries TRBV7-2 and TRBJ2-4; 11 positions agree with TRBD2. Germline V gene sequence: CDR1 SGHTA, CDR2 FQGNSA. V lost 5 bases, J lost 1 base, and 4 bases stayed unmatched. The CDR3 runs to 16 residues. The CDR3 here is CASSRLAGIAKNIQYF. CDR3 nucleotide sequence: TGTGCCAGCAGCAGACTAGCGGGAATCGCCAAAAACATTCAGTACTTC.

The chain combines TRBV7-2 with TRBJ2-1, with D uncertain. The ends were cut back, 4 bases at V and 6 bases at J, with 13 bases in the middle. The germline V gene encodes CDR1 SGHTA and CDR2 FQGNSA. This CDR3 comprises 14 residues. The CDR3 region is CASSSTSRSNEQFF. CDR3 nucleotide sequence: TGTGCCAGCAGCTCTACATCGCGGAGCAATGAGCAGTTCTTC.

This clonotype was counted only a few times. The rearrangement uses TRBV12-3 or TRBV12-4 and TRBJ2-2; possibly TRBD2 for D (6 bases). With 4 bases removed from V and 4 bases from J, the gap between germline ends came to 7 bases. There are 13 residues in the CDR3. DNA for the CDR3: TGTGCCAGCAGTTACGGGGGCACCGGGGAGCTGTTTTTT. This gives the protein CASSYGGTGELFF.

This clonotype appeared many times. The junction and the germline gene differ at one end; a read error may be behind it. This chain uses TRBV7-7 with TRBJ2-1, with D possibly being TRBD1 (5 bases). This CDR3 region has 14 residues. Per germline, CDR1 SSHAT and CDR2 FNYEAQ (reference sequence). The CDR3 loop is CASSPRADYNEQFF. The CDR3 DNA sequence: TGTGCTAGCAGCCCCAGGGCGGATTACAATGAGCAGTTCTTC.

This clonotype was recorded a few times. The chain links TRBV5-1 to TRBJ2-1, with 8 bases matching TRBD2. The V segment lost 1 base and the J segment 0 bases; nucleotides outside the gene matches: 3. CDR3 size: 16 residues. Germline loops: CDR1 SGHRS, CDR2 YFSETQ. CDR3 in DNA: TGCGCCAGCAGCTTGACTAGCGGTAACTCCTACAATGAGCAGTTCTTC. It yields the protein CASSLTSGNSYNEQFF.

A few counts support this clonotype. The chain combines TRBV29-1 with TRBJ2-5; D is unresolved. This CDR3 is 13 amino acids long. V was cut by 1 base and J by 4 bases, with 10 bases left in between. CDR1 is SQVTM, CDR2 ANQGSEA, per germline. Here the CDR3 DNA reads TGCAGCGTTGAAGCGGTGGGAATAGAGACCCAGTACTTC. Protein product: CSVEAVGIETQYF.

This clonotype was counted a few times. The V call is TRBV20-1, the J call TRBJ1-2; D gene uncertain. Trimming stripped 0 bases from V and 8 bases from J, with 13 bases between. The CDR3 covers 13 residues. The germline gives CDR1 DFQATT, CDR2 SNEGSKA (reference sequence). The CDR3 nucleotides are TGCAGTGCTAGAGATCCCTCCTCATACGGCTACACCTTC. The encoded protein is CSARDPSSYGYTF.

Here the CDR3 reads CSSFSGVDGYTF. In DNA form, the CDR3 reads TGCAGCTCATTTTCTGGGGTCGATGGCTACACCTTC. The V and J genes are TRBV29-1 and TRBJ1-2, with no clear D. Deletions cut 8 bases from V and 6 bases from J, with 16 bases between. The CDR3 runs 12 residues. Germline values: CDR1 SQVTM, CDR2 ANQGSEA.

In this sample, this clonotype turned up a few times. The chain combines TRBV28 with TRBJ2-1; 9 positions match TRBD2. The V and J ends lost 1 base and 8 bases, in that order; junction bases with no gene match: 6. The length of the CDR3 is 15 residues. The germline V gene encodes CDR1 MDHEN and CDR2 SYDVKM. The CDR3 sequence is CASSLYTSGSDEQFF. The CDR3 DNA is TGTGCCAGCAGTTTATACACTAGCGGGTCGGATGAGCAGTTCTTC.

CDR3 DNA: TGCGCCAGCAGCCCAGGACAGGTCCCTAACTATGGCTACACCTTC. Translation gives CASSPGQVPNYGYTF. The chain employs TRBV5-1 and TRBJ1-2, with 7 bases fitting TRBD1. The V gene end was trimmed by 4 bases and the J gene end by 0 bases; junction bases not matched to a gene: 6. The CDR3 covers 15 residues. Germline CDR1 and CDR2: SGHRS and YFSETQ.

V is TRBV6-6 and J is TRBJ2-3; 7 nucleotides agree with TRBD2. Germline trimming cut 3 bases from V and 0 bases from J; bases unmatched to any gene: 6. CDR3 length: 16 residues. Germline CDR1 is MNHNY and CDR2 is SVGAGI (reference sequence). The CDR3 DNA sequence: TGTGCCAGCAGTTATAGTCCAGCGGGGAGCACAGATACGCAGTATTTT. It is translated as CASSYSPAGSTDTQYF.

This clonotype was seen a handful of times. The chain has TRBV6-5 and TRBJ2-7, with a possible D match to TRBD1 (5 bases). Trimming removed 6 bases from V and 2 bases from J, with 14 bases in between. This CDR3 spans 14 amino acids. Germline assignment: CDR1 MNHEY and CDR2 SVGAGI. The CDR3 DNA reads TGTGCCAGCAGCCTGGGGCAGCAGACCTACGAGCAGTACTTC. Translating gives CASSLGQQTYEQYF.

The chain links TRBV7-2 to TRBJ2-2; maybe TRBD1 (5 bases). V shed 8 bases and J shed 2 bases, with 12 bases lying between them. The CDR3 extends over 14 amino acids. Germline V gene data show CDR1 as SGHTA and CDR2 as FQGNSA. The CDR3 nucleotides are TGTGCCAGCTTACAGGTCCACAACACCGGGGAGCTGTTTTTT. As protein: CASLQVHNTGELFF.

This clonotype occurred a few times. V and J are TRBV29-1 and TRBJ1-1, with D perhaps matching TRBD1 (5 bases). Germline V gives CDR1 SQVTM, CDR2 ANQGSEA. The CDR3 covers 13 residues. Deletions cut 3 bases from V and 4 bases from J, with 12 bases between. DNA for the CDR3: TGCAGCGTTGATCGACGACAGCTCACTGAAGCTTTCTTT. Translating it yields CSVDRRQLTEAFF. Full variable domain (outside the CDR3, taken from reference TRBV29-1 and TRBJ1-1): SAVISQKPSRDICQRGTSLTIQCQVDSQVTMMFWYRQQPGQSLTLIATANQGSEATYESGFVIDKFPISRPNLTFSTLTVSNMSPEDSSIYLCSVDRRQLTEAFFGQGTRLTVV.

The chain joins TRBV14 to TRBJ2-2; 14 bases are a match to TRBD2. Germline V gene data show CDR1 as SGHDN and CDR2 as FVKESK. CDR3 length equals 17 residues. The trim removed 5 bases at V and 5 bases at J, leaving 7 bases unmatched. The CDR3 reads CASSSGTSGRGTGELFF. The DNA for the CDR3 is TGTGCCAGCAGCTCCGGGACTAGCGGGAGAGGAACCGGGGAGCTGTTTTTT.